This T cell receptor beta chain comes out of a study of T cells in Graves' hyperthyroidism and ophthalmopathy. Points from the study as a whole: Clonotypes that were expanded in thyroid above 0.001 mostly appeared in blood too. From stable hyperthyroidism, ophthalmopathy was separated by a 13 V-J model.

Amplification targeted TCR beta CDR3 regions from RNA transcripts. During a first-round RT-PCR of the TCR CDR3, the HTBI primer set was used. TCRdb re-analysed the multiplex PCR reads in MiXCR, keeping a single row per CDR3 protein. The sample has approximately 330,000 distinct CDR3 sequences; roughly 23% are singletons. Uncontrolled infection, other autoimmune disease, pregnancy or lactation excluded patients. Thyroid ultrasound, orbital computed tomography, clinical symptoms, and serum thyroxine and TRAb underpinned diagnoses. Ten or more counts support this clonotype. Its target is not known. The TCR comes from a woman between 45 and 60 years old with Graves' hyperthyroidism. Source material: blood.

The CDR3 spells CASSPRNNDNQPQHF. DNA for the CDR3: TGTGCCAGCTCACCGAGGAACAATGACAATCAGCCCCAGCATTTT. The genes are TRBV18 and TRBJ1-5; unclear D gene. There are 15 residues in the CDR3. Germline V gene data show CDR1 as KGHSH and CDR2 as LQKENI. V lost 3 bases and J 3 bases, leaving 12 bases between the germline ends.